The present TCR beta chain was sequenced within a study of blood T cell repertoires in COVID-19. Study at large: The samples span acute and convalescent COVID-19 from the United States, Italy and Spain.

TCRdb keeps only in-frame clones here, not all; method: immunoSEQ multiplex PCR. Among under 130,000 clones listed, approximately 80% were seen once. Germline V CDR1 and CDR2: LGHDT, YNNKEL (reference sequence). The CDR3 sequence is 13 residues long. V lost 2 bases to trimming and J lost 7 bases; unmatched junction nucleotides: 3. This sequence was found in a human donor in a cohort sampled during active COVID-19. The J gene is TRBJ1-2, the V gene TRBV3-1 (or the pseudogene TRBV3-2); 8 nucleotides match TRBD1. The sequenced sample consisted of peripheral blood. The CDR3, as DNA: TGTGCCAGCAGCCAAACAGGGGGTTTTGGCTACACCTTC. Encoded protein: CASSQTGGFGYTF.